The present T cell receptor beta chain was sequenced within a study of blood T cell repertoires in COVID-19. Study at large: Nucleic acid was either cDNA or gDNA, and it came from T cells, B-cell-depleted T cells, or PBMCs.

For this clone: Other DNA sequences within the sample encode an identical CDR3.

The CDR3 is 11 residues long. CDR1 and CDR2 from the germline V gene are MNHEY and SVGAGI. Trimming left V 6 bases short and J 2 bases short, with 5 bases between. Per the original data handling: Amplification of reference gene primers provided the estimated nucleated cell counts. The table came from immunoSEQ multiplex PCR; TCRdb's copy has only in-frame clones and leaves some out. That table is the source of V, J and clone size, and D and trimming were worked out from the DNA. The sample consists of around 200,000 clones, approximately 79% of them appearing once. The specimen was peripheral blood. The chain employs TRBV6-5 and TRBJ2-7; D is uncertain. The receptor's source is a woman aged 50 to 65 with acute or convalescent COVID-19. CDR3 loop: CASSSPYEQYF. DNA for the CDR3: TGTGCCAGCAGCTCCCCCTACGAGCAGTACTTC.